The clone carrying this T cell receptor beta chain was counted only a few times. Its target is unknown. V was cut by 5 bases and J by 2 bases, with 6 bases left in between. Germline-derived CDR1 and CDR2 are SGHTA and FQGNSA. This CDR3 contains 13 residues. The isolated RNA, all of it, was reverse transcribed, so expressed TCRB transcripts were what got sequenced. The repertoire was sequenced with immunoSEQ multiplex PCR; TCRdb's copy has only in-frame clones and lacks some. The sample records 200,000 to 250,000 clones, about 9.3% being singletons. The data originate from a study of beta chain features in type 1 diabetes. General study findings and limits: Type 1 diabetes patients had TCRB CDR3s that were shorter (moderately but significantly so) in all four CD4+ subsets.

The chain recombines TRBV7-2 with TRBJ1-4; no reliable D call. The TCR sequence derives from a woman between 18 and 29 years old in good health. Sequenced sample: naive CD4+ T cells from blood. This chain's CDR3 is CASSRITNEKLFF. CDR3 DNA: TGTGCCAGCAGCCGTATCACTAATGAAAAACTGTTTTTT.